This T cell receptor beta chain was recovered during a study of technical replicates of blood from a few donors. Profiled with immunoSEQ multiplex PCR; TCRdb holds only in-frame clones, not every one. Here the sample spans tens of thousands of clones, almost 99% being singletons. The germline gives CDR1 MNHEY, CDR2 SMNVEV (reference sequence). V dropped 7 bases and J dropped 2 bases, with 15 bases sitting between them. CDR3 length: 15 residues. The receptor comes from a human donor in good health. V gene TRBV27 combines with J gene TRBJ2-1; D unresolved. Specimen: T cells isolated from PBMCs. In nucleotides, the CDR3 is TGTGCCAGCATCGCAAAAGAGGAGACCTACAATGAGCAGTTCTTC. Translation: CASIAKEETYNEQFF.